One and the same sample provided the 19 T cell receptor beta chains below, sequenced in a study of T cells expressing NK-cell markers. Following a re-call of the 5' RACE reads, TCRdb has one entry per CDR3 protein and lacks DNA. The sample shows some 300,000 distinct CDR3 sequences, and about 0.39% sits with its ten largest clones. Material for sequencing was blood T cells: a sorted CD56 or NKG2C T cell subset, CD4+ or CD8+ T cells, or bulk PBMC T cells (not recorded which). The receptor source for this set is a man between 18 and 35 years old in good health.

The gene calls are TRBV12-3 or TRBV12-4 and TRBJ2-2; TCRdb gives TRBD2 as the D gene, but with no DNA this cannot be confirmed. The CDR3 loop spans 18 amino acids. CDR3 residues: CASSVTSGSGANTGELFF.

The rearrangement uses TRBV7-3 and TRBJ2-7; the D gene TCRdb calls, TRBD2, cannot be checked with no DNA. The CDR3 covers 16 residues. The germline V gene has CDR1 SGHTA and CDR2 FQGTGA. CDR3 region: CASSLGERLADYEQYF. Drawing the rest from reference TRBV7-3 and TRBJ2-7, the complete variable domain is GAGVSQTPSNKVTEKGKYVELRCDPISGHTALYWYRQSLGQGPEFLIYFQGTGAADDSGLPNDRFFAVRPEGSVSTLKIQRTERGDSAVYLCASSLGERLADYEQYFGPGTRLTVT.

The V gene is TRBV29-1, the J gene TRBJ2-5; the D call of TRBD1 rests on TCRdb alone, since no DNA is present to check it. The CDR3 has 13 residues. Germline assignment: CDR1 SQVTM and CDR2 ANQGSEA. CDR3 loop: CSADRGNEETQYF.

J is TRBJ2-2 and V is TRBV7-2. The CDR3 sequence is 15 residues long. Per germline, CDR1 SGHTA and CDR2 FQGNSA. The CDR3 region is CASRKDLSDTGELFF.

The V and J genes are TRBV3-1 and TRBJ2-7; TCRdb's assignment of TRBD2 cannot be checked, as there is no DNA. CDR3 length equals 13 residues. The germline gives CDR1 LGHDT, CDR2 YNNKEL (reference sequence). This CDR3 is CASSQGARGVQYF.

The rearrangement links TRBV7-6 to TRBJ1-4. The CDR3 covers 15 residues. Germline CDR1 and CDR2: SGHVS and FNYEAQ. CDR3 protein: CASSLEPATNEKLFF.

The chain carries TRBV18 and TRBJ2-5. The CDR3 extends over 13 amino acids. CDR1 is KGHSH, CDR2 LQKENI, per germline. The CDR3 protein is CASSPREQETQYF.

This chain connects TRBV20-1 to TRBJ1-2; the TRBD1 assignment by TCRdb is unverifiable without DNA. The V gene's germline CDR1 is DFQATT and CDR2 SNEGSKA (reference sequence). The CDR3 runs to 13 residues. CDR3 region: CSAPGGQPYGYTF.

The chain employs TRBV7-3 and TRBJ2-1; TCRdb proposes TRBD1, but this gene call is untestable without DNA. Per germline, CDR1 SGHTA and CDR2 FQGTGA. CDR3 size: 16 residues. The CDR3 sequence is CASSSGGGTPYNEQFF.

The rearrangement links TRBV5-6 to TRBJ2-1; TCRdb's D gene call, TRBD1, goes unchecked for lack of DNA. In germline, CDR1 is SGHDT, CDR2 YYEEEE. The CDR3 has 20 amino acids. The CDR3 spells CASSPTTGNLPGVHFNEQFF.

The V and J genes are TRBV12-3 or TRBV12-4 and TRBJ1-2. The CDR3 consists of 14 residues. CDR3 region: CASSPGLSNYGYTF.

The chain is built from TRBV30 and TRBJ1-2. The CDR3 is 13 amino acids. Germline V lookup: CDR1 GTSNPN, CDR2 SVGIG (reference sequence). The CDR3 sequence is CAWSVLGVGGYTF.

This chain joins TRBV6-1 and TRBJ2-7; TCRdb's D gene call, TRBD2, goes unchecked for lack of DNA. This CDR3 contains 13 residues. CDR1 is MNHNS and CDR2 is SASEGT in the germline V gene. CDR3: CASSTGPLYEQYF.

The J gene is TRBJ2-1, the V gene TRBV10-3; TCRdb picks TRBD2, but there is no DNA to check that call. The CDR3 contains 15 residues. Germline CDR1 reads ENHRY; CDR2 reads SYGVKD. The CDR3 loop reads CAISGRPGLAHEQFF.

The rearrangement joins TRBV12-3 or TRBV12-4 to TRBJ1-5; with no DNA, the TCRdb D assignment of TRBD1 cannot be verified. The length of the CDR3 is 15 residues. The CDR3 region is CASSSRRERSQPQHF.

V is TRBV6-5 and J is TRBJ1-5. The CDR3 runs 15 residues. The germline gives CDR1 MNHEY, CDR2 SVGAGI. The CDR3 reads CASSYRLNSNQPQHF.

V is TRBV24-1 and J is TRBJ2-5; TCRdb reports TRBD1, a call that lacks DNA to check it against. The CDR3 is made up of 18 amino acids. CDR1 is KGHDR and CDR2 is SFDVKD in the germline V gene. CDR3 protein: CATSDSGLAGSRKETQYF.

The CDR3 loop reads CSATTMVGGRNAEAFF. V usage is TRBV20-1 and J usage is TRBJ1-1; the TCRdb call, TRBD1, lacks DNA for checking. The CDR3 sequence is 16 residues long. The germline V gene encodes CDR1 DFQATT and CDR2 SNEGSKA (reference sequence).

The gene calls are TRBV7-2 and TRBJ2-2; TCRdb outputs TRBD2, but without DNA this stays unchecked. The CDR3 is 17 residues long. The germline V gene encodes CDR1 SGHTA and CDR2 FQGNSA. Here the CDR3 reads CASSSGEVVRSSGELFF.